Following are 17 T cell receptor beta chains from one sample sequenced in a study of shared clonotypes between healthy human individuals. The method was immunoSEQ multiplex PCR; TCRdb's version includes in-frame clones alone and lacks a portion of them. The sample includes approximately 980,000 clones, approximately 80% of them seen just once. The source material was memory CD4+ T cells sorted from blood. Subset denoted: CD45RA-negative fraction. The receptors stem from a man aged 18 to 30 in good health.

CDR3 loop: CASAGNTEAFF. CDR3 bases: TGCGCCAGCGCAGGGAACACTGAAGCTTTCTTT. The chain is built from TRBV5-1 and TRBJ1-1; D ambiguous. Trimming cost V 7 bases and J 1 base, with 5 bases left between them. The CDR3 spans 11 residues. Germline-derived CDR1 and CDR2 are SGHRS and YFSETQ. Full variable domain (missing parts from reference TRBV5-1 and TRBJ1-1): KAGVTQTPRYLIKTRGQQVTLSCSPISGHRSVSWYQQTPGQGLQFLFEYFSETQRNKGNFPGRFSGRQFSNSRSEMNVSTLELGDSALYLCASAGNTEAFFGQGTRLTVV.

This rearrangement joins TRBV7-9 to TRBJ1-1; possibly TRBD1 for D (5 bases). The CDR3 loop spans 15 amino acids. V lost 2 bases and J 6 bases, leaving 16 bases between the germline ends. The germline CDR1 and CDR2 sequences are SEHNR and FQNEAQ (reference sequence). CDR3 DNA sequence: TGTGCCAGCAGCTTACGTACGGCGTCGGGGGCTGAAGCTTTCTTT. Residues: CASSLRTASGAEAFF.

The chain combines TRBV2 with TRBJ1-2; 8 nucleotides match TRBD1. Germline assignment: CDR1 SNHLY and CDR2 FYNNEI. The CDR3 is 14 amino acids. V dropped 6 bases and J dropped 4; count of bases not matched to a gene: 7. The CDR3 is CASSGDRGSYGYTF. In DNA form, the CDR3 reads TGTGCCAGCAGCGGAGACAGGGGCTCCTATGGCTACACCTTC.

About this clone: The likely explanation is a read error, given a far larger clone one base away. The same CDR3 can be traced to other DNA sequences in this sample. The gene calls are TRBV7-2 and TRBJ1-3; D remains ambiguous. V shed 4 bases and J shed 0 bases, with 4 bases lying between them. The CDR3 has 13 residues. Per germline, CDR1 SGHTA and CDR2 FQGNSA. The CDR3 sequence: CASSSSSGNTIYF. The CDR3 DNA is TGTGCCAGCAGCTCAAGCTCTGGAAACACCATATATTTT.

The V gene is TRBV7-2, the J gene TRBJ2-7; a possible D gene is TRBD1 (6 bases). This CDR3 is built from 17 residues. Germline V gene data show CDR1 as SGHTA and CDR2 as FQGNSA. V lost 1 base and J 5 bases, leaving 21 bases between the germline ends. The CDR3: CASSLDGRDIGRDEQYF. For the CDR3, the DNA is TGTGCCAGCAGCTTAGATGGCCGGGACATAGGGCGGGACGAGCAGTACTTC.

This clone has just a few counts. The J gene is TRBJ2-3, the V gene TRBV9; the D is unclear. This CDR3 spans 13 amino acids. Germline CDR1 is SGDLS and CDR2 is YYNGEE. Between the trimmed V and J ends, which lost 0 bases and 6 bases, there was a span of 8 bases. CDR3 loop: CASSVGWRDTQYF. Here the CDR3 DNA reads TGTGCCAGCAGCGTAGGGTGGCGGGATACGCAGTATTTT.

CDR3 protein: CAWSSGRSSGANVLTF. The CDR3 DNA reads as TGTGCCTGGAGTTCCGGCAGAAGCTCTGGGGCCAACGTCCTGACTTTC. The chain uses TRBV30 and TRBJ2-6; D gene ambiguous. The V and J ends lost 2 bases and 0 bases respectively, with 11 bases between them. Germline loops: CDR1 GTSNPN, CDR2 SVGIG (reference sequence). This CDR3 is 16 amino acids long.

The chain combines TRBV6-5 with TRBJ2-1, with 7 bases aligning to TRBD1. V was pared by 6 bases and J by 8 bases, with 13 bases of the junction left unmatched. The CDR3 has 15 residues. The germline V gene has CDR1 MNHEY and CDR2 SVGAGI. CDR3 in DNA: TGTGCCAGCAGACCTAGGGGGCGCAGGGACGATGAGCAGTTCTTC. Translation: CASRPRGRRDDEQFF.

V and J are TRBV6-1 and TRBJ1-3; TRBD1 matches at 7 bases. In germline, CDR1 is MNHNS, CDR2 SASEGT. This CDR3 has 13 amino acids. Trimming cost V 6 bases and J 2 bases; bases outside gene matches: 1. The CDR3 nucleotides are TGTGCCAGCAGGGGACAGCCTGGAAACACCATATATTTT. Its protein is CASRGQPGNTIYF.

V and J are TRBV7-2 and TRBJ1-5, with TRBD1 as a possible D gene (6 bases). The germline CDR1 and CDR2 sequences are SGHTA and FQGNSA. This CDR3 is built from 17 residues. Trimming stripped 1 base from V and 0 bases from J, with 13 bases between. CDR3 sequence reads: CASSLGATGYSNQPQHF. The CDR3 region has the DNA TGTGCCAGCAGCTTAGGAGCGACAGGTTATAGCAATCAGCCCCAGCATTTT.

This chain connects TRBV15 to TRBJ2-3; D gene ambiguous. Trimming removed 0 bases at V and 4 bases at J, with 5 bases between. The CDR3 loop spans 13 amino acids. Germline CDR1 and CDR2: LNHNV and YYDKDF (reference sequence). The CDR3 loop reads CATSRDWSDTQYF. The CDR3 DNA follows: TGTGCCACCAGCAGAGATTGGTCAGATACGCAGTATTTT.

This clone was observed a handful of times. At the DNA level, this CDR3 is encoded by other sequences in the same sample as well. The V call is TRBV11-2, the J call TRBJ1-1; no clear D gene. V was trimmed by 1 base and J by 0 bases, leaving 3 bases between them. The germline V gene encodes CDR1 SGHAT and CDR2 FQNNGV. The CDR3 has 13 residues. The CDR3 DNA reads as TGTGCCAGCAGCTTAGTTCTGAACACTGAAGCTTTCTTT. Its translation is CASSLVLNTEAFF.

Here the CDR3 DNA reads TGTGCCAGCAGCTCCCTAGCGGGAGGGGTCGGGGAGACCCAGTACTTC. Protein: CASSSLAGGVGETQYF. The chain links TRBV9 to TRBJ2-5; 12 bases are shared with TRBD2. The CDR3 has 16 residues. From germline, CDR1 is SGDLS and CDR2 YYNGEE. J was trimmed by 5 bases and V by 4 bases; bases with no gene match: 9.

The V call is TRBV4-1, the J call TRBJ2-3; D not certain. Germline CDR1 reads MGHRA; CDR2 reads YSYEKL. The CDR3 is 13 residues long. V was trimmed by 4 bases and J by 3 bases, leaving 8 bases between them. CDR3 bases: TGCGCCAGCAGCCCTTCTGGGACAGATACGCAGTATTTT. Its protein is CASSPSGTDTQYF.

On this clone: The same CDR3 can be traced to other DNA sequences in this sample. This chain joins TRBV5-4 and TRBJ1-2; 9 bases align to TRBD1. Germline V gives CDR1 SGHNT, CDR2 YYREEE (reference sequence). Trimming at V came to 2 bases and at J to 4 bases, leaving 3 bases not matched to a gene. This CDR3 is built from 14 residues. This CDR3 is CASSFQDRGYGYTF. The CDR3 nucleotides are TGTGCCAGCAGCTTCCAGGACAGGGGCTATGGCTACACCTTC.

The chain recombines TRBV30 with TRBJ2-7, with 7 positions matching TRBD2. V gave up 4 bases and J gave up 2 bases; unmatched junction bases: 5. The germline CDR1 and CDR2 sequences are GTSNPN and SVGIG (reference sequence). There are 13 residues in the CDR3. CDR3 nucleotides: TGTGCCTGGACGGGAGGCAAGGCCTACGAGCAGTACTTC. Translating it yields CAWTGGKAYEQYF.

The chain employs TRBV6-1 and TRBJ2-3, with 13 nucleotides matching TRBD2. Germline loops: CDR1 MNHNS, CDR2 SASEGT. V shed 4 bases and J 1 base; nucleotides not matched to a gene: 2. This CDR3 contains 16 residues. The CDR3 sequence: CASSAGLAGGTDTQYF. CDR3 DNA sequence: TGTGCCAGCAGTGCTGGACTAGCGGGGGGCACAGATACGCAGTATTTT.